This passage covers 21 T cell receptor beta chains from one sample sequenced in a study of T cells in Graves' hyperthyroidism and ophthalmopathy. The TCR beta CDR3 regions underwent amplification using RNA transcripts as the source. A set of HTBI primers served as the primers for a first-round RT-PCR of the TCR CDR3. TCRdb ran MiXCR on the multiplex PCR reads and lists one entry per CDR3 protein. The sample yields some 510,000 distinct CDR3 sequences, about 43% seen once. Sequenced material: peripheral blood or thyroid tissue (not recorded which). Source of these receptors: a woman aged 18 to 35 with Graves' hyperthyroidism.

V gene TRBV20-1 combines with J gene TRBJ2-5; D gene ambiguous. V was shortened by 6 bases and J by 0 bases, with 8 bases between the two germline ends. This CDR3 is 12 amino acids long. Germline V gene lookup returns CDR1 DFQATT and CDR2 SNEGSKA (reference sequence). CDR3 region: CSAAGDQETQYF. CDR3 sequence (DNA): TGCAGTGCGGCAGGCGACCAAGAGACCCAGTACTTC.

A few counts support this clonotype. This chain joins TRBV7-9 and TRBJ2-7; 12 nucleotides match TRBD2. Trimming removed 3 bases from V and 6 bases from J; junction bases left unmatched: 0. Germline CDR1 and CDR2: SEHNR and FQNEAQ (reference sequence). The CDR3 is made up of 13 amino acids. The CDR3 sequence is CASSLTSGSEQYF. CDR3 nucleotides: TGTGCCAGCAGCTTGACTAGCGGGAGCGAGCAGTACTTC.

This clonotype was seen many times. The CDR3 here is CASSLAGLKETQYF. CDR3 in DNA: TGTGCCAGCAGCCTAGCGGGCCTCAAAGAGACCCAGTACTTC. V gene TRBV14 combines with J gene TRBJ2-5; TRBD2 aligns across 7 bases. CDR1 and CDR2 from the germline V gene are SGHDN and FVKESK. Trimming took 4 bases from V and 3 from J; bases not matched to a gene: 5. CDR3 length: 14 amino acids.

This clonotype was counted only a few times. V gene TRBV19 combines with J gene TRBJ2-7; possibly TRBD2 for D (6 bases). The CDR3 runs 15 residues. V lost 2 bases to trimming and J lost 4 bases, with 15 bases between them. The germline V gene encodes CDR1 LNHDA and CDR2 SQIVND (reference sequence). CDR3 amino acids: CASSISGDTAYEQYF. The CDR3, as DNA: TGTGCCAGTAGTATATCGGGGGATACCGCATACGAGCAGTACTTC. Using reference TRBV19 and TRBJ2-7 for the parts outside the CDR3, the full variable domain is DGGITQSPKYLFRKEGQNVTLSCEQNLNHDAMYWYRQDPGQGLRLIYYSQIVNDFQKGDIAEGYSVSREKKESFPLTVTSAQKNPTAFYLCASSISGDTAYEQYFGPGTRLTVT.

V is TRBV2 and J is TRBJ1-6, with a weak D call TRBD1 (5 bases). This CDR3 region has 14 residues. Germline loops: CDR1 SNHLY, CDR2 FYNNEI. The V end was cut by 0 bases, the J end by 9 bases, with 9 bases between. CDR3 sequence reads: CASSEARGGSPLHF. Here the CDR3 DNA reads TGTGCCAGCAGTGAAGCTAGGGGCGGTTCACCCCTCCACTTT.

The V and J genes are TRBV25-1 and TRBJ1-1, with D uncertain. The CDR3 extends over 15 amino acids. CDR1 MGHDK and CDR2 SYGVNS come from the germline V gene. The germline V and J ends were trimmed by 8 bases and 6 bases, with 22 bases remaining between them. For the CDR3, the DNA is TGTGCCAGCTCACCACTACCTAACGATAACGCTGAAGCTTTCTTT. Amino acid sequence: CASSPLPNDNAEAFF.

The chain couples TRBV2 to TRBJ2-7, with D tentatively TRBD1 (6 bases). The CDR3 consists of 13 residues. Trimming cost V 6 bases and J 5 bases, with 14 bases left between them. Germline V CDR1 and CDR2: SNHLY, FYNNEI. The DNA for the CDR3 is TGTGCCAGCAGGGTGGACAGTGGAAACGAGCAGTACTTC. This encodes CASRVDSGNEQYF. The complete variable domain, with remaining parts taken from reference TRBV2 and TRBJ2-7, reads EPEVTQTPSHQVTQMGQEVILRCVPISNHLYFYWYRQILGQKVEFLVSFYNNEISEKSEIFDDQFSVERPDGSNFTLKIRSTKLEDSAMYFCASRVDSGNEQYFGPGTRLTVT.

As regards this clonotype: Compared with germline, one end of the junction differs, possibly owing to a read error. The rearrangement uses TRBV20-1 and TRBJ2-6; D ambiguous. The CDR3 loop spans 13 amino acids. Germline V CDR1 and CDR2: DFQATT, SNEGSKA (reference sequence). CDR3 in DNA: TGTAGGGCCGGCAACTCTGGGGCCAACGTCCTGACTTTC. This encodes CRAGNSGANVLTF.

The V and J genes are TRBV7-8 and TRBJ2-7; TRBD2 might be the D (6 bases). V was shortened by 1 base and J by 1 base, with 11 bases between the two germline ends. The CDR3 consists of 15 residues. CDR1 is SGHVS, CDR2 FQNEAQ, per germline. The CDR3 region is CASSLEAGISYEQYF. CDR3 bases: TGTGCCAGCAGCTTAGAGGCGGGAATATCCTACGAGCAGTACTTC.

The chain links TRBV20-1 to TRBJ1-5; D uncertain. Germline V gene lookup returns CDR1 DFQATT and CDR2 SNEGSKA (reference sequence). This CDR3 contains 14 residues. With 1 base removed from V and 1 base from J, the gap between germline ends came to 8 bases. CDR3 sequence: CSARGHTSNQPQHF. As DNA, the CDR3 is TGCAGTGCTAGAGGACACACCAGCAATCAGCCCCAGCATTTT.

CDR3 residues: CSAKTGTGNQPQHF. The CDR3 DNA sequence: TGCAGTGCCAAAACAGGGACGGGCAATCAGCCCCAGCATTTT. The chain combines TRBV20-1 with TRBJ1-5, with a weak D call TRBD1 (6 bases). The length of the CDR3 is 14 residues. Deletions cut 6 bases from V and 2 bases from J, with 14 bases between. Germline V CDR1 and CDR2: DFQATT, SNEGSKA (reference sequence).

The chain is built from TRBV9 and TRBJ2-7; D uncertain. V shed 0 bases and J shed 3 bases, with 10 bases lying between them. Per the germline V gene, CDR1 is SGDLS and CDR2 is YYNGEE. The length of the CDR3 is 14 residues. CDR3 protein: CASSVARSDYEQYF. CDR3 in DNA: TGTGCCAGCAGCGTAGCTCGGTCAGACTACGAGCAGTACTTC. Supplemented by reference TRBV9 and TRBJ2-7, the full variable domain reads DSGVTQTPKHLITATGQRVTLRCSPRSGDLSVYWYQQSLDQGLQFLIQYYNGEERAKGNILERFSAQQFPDLHSELNLSSLELGDSALYFCASSVARSDYEQYFGPGTRLTVT.

This clonotype showed up just a few times. J is TRBJ1-2 and V is TRBV2; no clear D gene. There are 13 residues in the CDR3. Trimming cost V 4 bases and J 7 bases, with 13 bases left between them. Per the germline V gene, CDR1 is SNHLY and CDR2 is FYNNEI. The CDR3 spells CASSVRSGVGYTF. CDR3 DNA: TGTGCCAGCAGTGTACGATCGGGAGTTGGCTACACCTTC.

V is TRBV24-1 and J is TRBJ2-5; no clear D gene. The J call is uncertain, as TRBJ2-1 better fits the DNA end. The CDR3 loop spans 13 amino acids. Germline V gene sequence: CDR1 KGHDR, CDR2 SFDVKD. The DNA of the CDR3 is TGTGCCACCAGTGACCCAGGTAGGAGTGAGCAGTTCTTC. As protein: CATSDPGRSEQFF.

CDR3 amino acids: CASKGGSEQYF. The CDR3 nucleotides are TGTGCCAGCAAGGGTGGGTCCGAGCAGTACTTC. V is TRBV2 and J is TRBJ2-5; D gene ambiguous. The J call is uncertain, as TRBJ2-7 better fits the DNA end. The CDR3 loop spans 11 amino acids. Germline CDR1 and CDR2: SNHLY and FYNNEI.

This clonotype was seen ten or more times. The chain is built from TRBV2 and TRBJ1-6, with D uncertain. This CDR3 region has 13 residues. The V end lost 5 bases, the J end lost 9 bases, and 11 bases lay between the germline ends. The germline gives CDR1 SNHLY, CDR2 FYNNEI. The CDR3 sequence is CASSTEAGSPLHF. Written as DNA, the CDR3 is TGTGCCAGCAGTACAGAGGCGGGTTCACCCCTCCACTTT.

The chain uses TRBV5-1 and TRBJ2-5; 7 positions match TRBD1. The CDR3 loop spans 17 amino acids. Germline assignment: CDR1 SGHRS and CDR2 YFSETQ. Trimming at V came to 4 bases and at J to 2 bases, leaving 14 bases not matched to a gene. The CDR3 nucleotides are TGCGCCAGCAGCCCACCCCTGGCGACAGGGAAGCAAGAGACCCAGTACTTC. Its protein product is CASSPPLATGKQETQYF. The whole variable domain, filled in from reference TRBV5-1 and TRBJ2-5, reads KAGVTQTPRYLIKTRGQQVTLSCSPISGHRSVSWYQQTPGQGLQFLFEYFSETQRNKGNFPGRFSGRQFSNSRSEMNVSTLELGDSALYLCASSPPLATGKQETQYFGPGTRLLVL.

This chain joins TRBV5-1 and TRBJ2-2, with 9 positions matching TRBD2. V gave up 2 bases and J gave up 1 base; unmatched junction bases: 3. This CDR3 spans 16 amino acids. Per the germline V gene, CDR1 is SGHRS and CDR2 is YFSETQ. Written as DNA, the CDR3 is TGCGCCAGCAGCTTAGGTAGCGGGAGGAACACCGGGGAGCTGTTTTTT. This sequence encodes CASSLGSGRNTGELFF.

The chain recombines TRBV7-9 with TRBJ2-5; D is perhaps TRBD2 (6 bases). CDR1 and CDR2 from the germline V gene are SEHNR and FQNEAQ (reference sequence). The CDR3 extends over 12 amino acids. V lost 8 bases, J lost 2 bases, and 9 bases lay in between. The DNA for the CDR3 is TGTGCCAGCGAAGCGGGTCAAGAGACCCAGTACTTC. Translated, it gives CASEAGQETQYF.

The sample holds a few counts of this clonotype. The genes are TRBV5-1 and TRBJ2-7; D may be TRBD2 (6 bases). Germline loops: CDR1 SGHRS, CDR2 YFSETQ. V was clipped by 4 bases and J by 2 bases, with 13 bases between them. This CDR3 has 14 residues. CDR3 coding DNA: TGCGCCAGCAGCAATGGAGGGGCGGCCTACGAGCAGTACTTC. It specifies CASSNGGAAYEQYF. Full variable domain (missing parts from reference TRBV5-1 and TRBJ2-7): KAGVTQTPRYLIKTRGQQVTLSCSPISGHRSVSWYQQTPGQGLQFLFEYFSETQRNKGNFPGRFSGRQFSNSRSEMNVSTLELGDSALYLCASSNGGAAYEQYFGPGTRLTVT.

This clonotype has at least ten counts. This sequence joins TRBV29-1 and TRBJ1-2; possible D gene TRBD1, 6 bases. The length of the CDR3 is 14 residues. The germline gives CDR1 SQVTM, CDR2 ANQGSEA. Trimming took off 0 bases at V and 3 bases at J, with 11 bases between the two ends. CDR3 sequence reads: CSVEDLTGHYGYTF. The CDR3 DNA reads as TGCAGCGTTGAAGATCTTACAGGGCACTATGGCTACACCTTC.